This TCR beta chain stems from a study of T cell responses to AZD1222 COVID-19 vaccine. With 5 bases clipped from V and 5 bases from J, the junction kept 11 bases outside the gene matches. Germline CDR1 SGHTA, CDR2 FQGNSA. This CDR3 has 15 residues. Sequenced by immunoSEQ multiplex PCR; TCRdb stores in-frame clones only, minus some. Of fewer than 200,000 clones listed, 85% to 95% were seen once; the top ten hold 3.6%. Study-wide results and caveats: An increase in Spike-specific TCR breadth and depth was observed after two AZD1222 doses. Seropositive AZD1222 recipients at baseline numbered only five or six. The donor cohort was predominantly white British with a female majority, and clonal diversity may have been underestimated.

As concerns this clone: Antigen specificity is unknown.

This rearrangement joins TRBV7-2 to TRBJ2-5; 7 positions agree with TRBD2. The sequence came from an adult who received the MenACWY meningococcal vaccine as a control. The sample consisted of peripheral blood, taken 28 days after the second dose of the MenACWY control vaccine. In DNA form, the CDR3 reads TGTGCCAGCAGCCCCGTCGGCGGGAGACAGGAGACCCAGTACTTC. It encodes CASSPVGGRQETQYF.